Described below is a single TCR beta chain sequence and its context. The antigen is unknown. A second PCR of about 7 to 12 cycles used a sample-barcoded 5' primer and a J-beta primer mix. The authors tagged each cDNA molecule using a template-switch adaptor with 12 random nucleotides. TCRdb re-derived calls from the 5' RACE reads in MiXCR, one entry per CDR3 protein. Of over 1,500,000 distinct CDR3 sequences in the sample, 49% were seen once. Each donor's blood draw was 8.5 to 10 milliliters of peripheral blood. Total RNA was isolated from each sample in quantities of at least 6 micrograms. This specimen belongs to a study of blood T cells in healthy people across ages. General observations from the study: Long-lived donors exceeded aged donors in naive CD4+ cells and diversity.

CDR1 is SGHTA, CDR2 FQGNSA, per germline. CDR3 length equals 12 residues. The sample consisted of blood. This receptor was taken from a woman aged 40 to 49 in good health. This chain connects TRBV7-2 to TRBJ2-5, with D hard to call. The closer fit of TRBJ2-7 to the DNA end suggests the J call may be wrong. CDR3 residues: CASSFWGVEQYF. The CDR3 coding sequence is TGTGCCAGCAGCTTCTGGGGTGTCGAGCAGTACTTC.